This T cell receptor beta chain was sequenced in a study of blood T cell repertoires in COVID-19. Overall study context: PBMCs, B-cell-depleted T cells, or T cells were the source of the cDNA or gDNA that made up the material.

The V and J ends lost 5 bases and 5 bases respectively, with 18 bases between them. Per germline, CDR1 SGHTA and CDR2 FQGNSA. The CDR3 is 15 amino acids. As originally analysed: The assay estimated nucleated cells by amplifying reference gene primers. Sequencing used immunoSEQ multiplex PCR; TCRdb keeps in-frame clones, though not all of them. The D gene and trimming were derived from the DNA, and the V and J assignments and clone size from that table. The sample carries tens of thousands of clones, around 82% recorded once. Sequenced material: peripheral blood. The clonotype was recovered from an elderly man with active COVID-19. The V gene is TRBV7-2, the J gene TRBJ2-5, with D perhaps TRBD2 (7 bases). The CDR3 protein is CASSLKGRGGETQYF. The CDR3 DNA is TGTGCCAGCAGCCTCAAGGGTAGGGGGGGCGAGACCCAGTACTTC. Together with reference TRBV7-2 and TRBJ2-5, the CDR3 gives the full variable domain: GAGVSQSPSNKVTEKGKDVELRCDPISGHTALYWYRQSLGQGLEFLIYFQGNSAPDKSGLPSDRFSAERTGGSVSTLTIQRTQQEDSAVYLCASSLKGRGGETQYFGPGTRLLVL.